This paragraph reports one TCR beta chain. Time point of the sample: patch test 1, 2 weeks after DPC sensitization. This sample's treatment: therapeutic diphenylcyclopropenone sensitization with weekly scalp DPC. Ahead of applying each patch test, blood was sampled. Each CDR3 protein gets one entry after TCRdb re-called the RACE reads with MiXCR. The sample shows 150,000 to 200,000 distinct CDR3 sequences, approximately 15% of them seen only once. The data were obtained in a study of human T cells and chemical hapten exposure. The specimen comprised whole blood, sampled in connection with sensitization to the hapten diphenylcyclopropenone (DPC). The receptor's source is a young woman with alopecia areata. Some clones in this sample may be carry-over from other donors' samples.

As DNA, the CDR3 is TGCAGCGTCCAATATACCGGGGAGCTGTTTTTT. This gives the protein CSVQYTGELFF. This chain links TRBV29-1 with TRBJ2-2, with D unclear. The V gene's germline CDR1 is SQVTM and CDR2 ANQGSEA. V gave up 6 bases and J gave up 5 bases, with 7 bases separating them. The CDR3 totals 11 residues.